The T cell receptor beta chain under discussion was sequenced for a study of high-grade serous ovarian cancer treatment subgroups. This clone was detected a few times. The antigen is not known. TCRdb's table, derived via immunoSEQ multiplex PCR, lists solely in-frame clones and lacks some. The sample includes around 27,000 clones, 80% to 90% seen only once; the top ten take 2.1%. The germline CDR1 and CDR2 sequences are SEHNR and FQNEAQ (reference sequence). Deletions cut 3 bases from V and 7 bases from J, with 8 bases between. There are 12 residues in the CDR3. General study findings and limits: Without spatial data, bulk sequencing limits insight into HGSC tumor diversity. The analyses considered CDR3 and ignored CDR1 and CDR2. Same-patient tumor repertoires overlapped at about 0.095 to 0.85; different patients barely overlapped.

Tumor samples were taken before definitive surgery or chemotherapy. The rearrangement joins TRBV7-9 to TRBJ2-3; D is undetermined. The source is a human donor with high-grade serous ovarian cancer. Sequencing was done on a sample of tumor tissue. The CDR3 here is CASSFDYHTQYF. The CDR3 nucleotides read TGTGCCAGCAGCTTTGATTACCATACGCAGTATTTT.